This T cell receptor (beta chain) was sequenced in a study of T cells after yellow fever vaccination. The study's findings and limits: Reappearance after the booster was observed for most primary-vaccination clones (roughly 96% CD4, less than 90% CD8).

The CDR3 extends over 18 amino acids. Germline V gene lookup returns CDR1 LGHNA and CDR2 YSLEER. J gave up 6 bases and V 0 bases, and 12 bases lay outside the gene matches. Regarding this clonotype: What it binds is not known.

TCRdb itself ran the 5' RACE reads through MiXCR, one entry per CDR3 protein. The sample lists 120,000 or so distinct CDR3 sequences, roughly 15% occurring once. This specimen was CD8+ T cells sorted from PBMCs, taken 5 days after the yellow fever booster vaccination. The V gene is TRBV4-3, the J gene TRBJ2-2; 8 nucleotides line up with TRBD2. The source of this sequence is a young man who received the YFV17D yellow fever vaccine. CDR3 nucleotides: TGCGCCAGCAGCCAAGACTTCCGGGGGGGGATTGGCGCCGGGGAGCTGTTTTTT. Translation gives CASSQDFRGGIGAGELFF.